This T cell receptor (beta chain) was profiled in a study of blood T cells in healthy people across ages. Trimming pared 6 bases from V and 3 bases from J, leaving 9 bases between. The CDR3 length is 13 residues. The table lists this clonotype with a few counts. For the second PCR, which ran for roughly 7 to 11 cycles, a sample-barcoded 5' primer and a J-beta primer mix were used. Each cDNA molecule, via a template-switch adaptor with 12 random nucleotides, was tagged. TCRdb passed the 5' RACE reads through MiXCR, listing each CDR3 protein once. This sample has about 1.1 million distinct CDR3 sequences; 35% to 45% occur once, and the top ten carry around 14%.

The chain joins TRBV12-3 or TRBV12-4 to TRBJ2-1, with D hard to call. Specimen: blood. The sequence came from a young man in good health. The CDR3 nucleotides read TGTGCCAGCAGAATAGCCGTCTACAATGAGCAGTTCTTC. This translates into CASRIAVYNEQFF.